This T cell receptor (beta chain) was sequenced in a study of shared clonotypes between healthy human individuals. Study-wide results and limits: Tissues were not sampled, only blood, and their repertoires likely differ.

The CDR3 extends over 13 amino acids. V was trimmed by 2 bases and J by 1 base, leaving 5 bases between them. The germline V gene encodes CDR1 MNHNY and CDR2 SVGAGI (reference sequence). Around 30,000 T cell genomes, or approximately 0.2 ug DNA, went into the sorted-subset replicate PCRs. The method was immunoSEQ multiplex PCR; TCRdb's version includes in-frame clones alone and lacks a portion of them. Of roughly 1,600,000 clones listed, about 98.5% are singletons. Comments on this clone: The target antigen is unknown. The sample has other DNA sequences that encode this CDR3 too.

The chain is built from TRBV6-6 and TRBJ1-1; D call uncertain. The TCR was taken from a man aged 30 to 45 in good health. The sequencing sample was made of naive CD4+ T cells sorted from blood. Subset in this sample: CD45RA+ positively selected. The CDR3 nucleotides are TGTGCCAGCAGTTACGCGGGGAACACTGAAGCTTTCTTT. This codes for CASSYAGNTEAFF.